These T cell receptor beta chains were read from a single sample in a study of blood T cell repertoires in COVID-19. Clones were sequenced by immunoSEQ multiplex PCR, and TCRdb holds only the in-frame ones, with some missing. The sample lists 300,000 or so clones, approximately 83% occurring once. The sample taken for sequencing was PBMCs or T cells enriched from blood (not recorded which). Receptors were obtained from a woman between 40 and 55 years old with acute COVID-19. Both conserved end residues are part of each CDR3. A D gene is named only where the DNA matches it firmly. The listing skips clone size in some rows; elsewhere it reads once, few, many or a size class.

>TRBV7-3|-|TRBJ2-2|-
CASSFHWTGELFF
TGTGCCAGCAGTTTTCACTGGACCGGGGAGCTGTTTTTT
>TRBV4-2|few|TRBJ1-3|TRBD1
CASSQVRPRRQGLLYSGNTIYF
TGTGCCAGCAGCCAAGTACGTCCGCGGAGACAGGGTTTATTATATTCTGGAAACACCATATATTTT
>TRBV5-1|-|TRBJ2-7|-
CASSSAQGPGSYEQYF
TGCGCCAGCAGCTCCGCACAGGGCCCTGGCTCCTACGAGCAGTACTTC
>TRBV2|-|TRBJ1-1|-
CASSFTGISTEAFF
TGTGCCAGCAGTTTTACAGGGATCAGCACTGAAGCTTTCTTT
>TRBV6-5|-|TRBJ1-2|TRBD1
CASSYSTGSDGYTF
TGTGCCAGCAGTTACTCGACAGGGTCGGATGGCTACACCTTC
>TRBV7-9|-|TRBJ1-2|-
CASSLEQSPYGYTF
TGTGCCAGCAGCTTAGAACAGTCTCCTTATGGCTACACCTTC
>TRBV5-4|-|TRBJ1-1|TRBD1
CASSLQGASTEAFF
TGTGCCAGCAGCTTGCAGGGGGCCAGCACTGAAGCTTTCTTT
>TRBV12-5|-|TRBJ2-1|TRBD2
CASQNSGGGNEQFF
TGTGCTAGCCAGAATTCGGGAGGGGGGAATGAGCAGTTCTTC
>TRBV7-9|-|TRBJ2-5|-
CASSLRTGGVETQYF
TGTGCCAGCAGCCTCCGAACGGGGGGCGTAGAGACCCAGTACTTC
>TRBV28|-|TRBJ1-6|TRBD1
CASSLYGSGGGNSPLHF
TGTGCCAGCAGTTTATATGGCTCAGGGGGTGGGAATTCACCCCTCCACTTT
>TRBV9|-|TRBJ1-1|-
CASSWATENTEAFF
TGTGCCAGCAGCTGGGCGACAGAAAACACTGAAGCTTTCTTT
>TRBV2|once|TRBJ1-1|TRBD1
CASKGVKGAITEAFF
TGTGCCAGCAAGGGAGTTAAGGGGGCTATTACTGAAGCTTTCTTT
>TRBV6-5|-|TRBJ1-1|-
CASRTEMNTEAFF
TGTGCCAGCAGAACAGAAATGAACACTGAAGCTTTCTTT
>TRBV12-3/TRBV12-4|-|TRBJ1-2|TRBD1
CASRNTGDYGYTF
TGTGCCAGCAGGAACACAGGGGACTATGGCTACACCTTC
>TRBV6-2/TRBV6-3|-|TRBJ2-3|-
CASSRGGTHTQYF
TGTGCCAGCAGTAGGGGGGGAACCCATACGCAGTATTTT
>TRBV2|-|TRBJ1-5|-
CASSEQYTINQPQHF
TGTGCCAGCAGTGAGCAATACACGATCAATCAGCCCCAGCATTTT
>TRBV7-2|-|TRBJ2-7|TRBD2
CASSSTSGGTLPPFYEQYF
TGTGCCAGCAGCTCGACTAGCGGGGGGACACTCCCTCCTTTTTACGAGCAGTACTTC
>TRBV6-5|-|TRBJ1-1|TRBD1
CASSFGTGSAAFF
TGTGCCAGCAGTTTCGGGACAGGGAGCGCCGCTTTCTTT
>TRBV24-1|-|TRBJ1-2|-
CATSELPLWYYYGYTF
TGTGCCACCAGTGAGTTACCCTTGTGGTACTACTATGGCTACACCTTC
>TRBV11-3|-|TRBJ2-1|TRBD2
CASSLGSGLAGFSSYNEQFF
TGTGCCAGCAGCCTAGGGTCGGGACTAGCGGGTTTTAGCTCCTACAATGAGCAGTTCTTC
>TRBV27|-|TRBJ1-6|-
CASSLYGGRGVSSYNSPLHF
TGTGCCAGCAGTCTGTATGGAGGGAGGGGGGTCAGCTCCTATAATTCACCCCTCCACTTT
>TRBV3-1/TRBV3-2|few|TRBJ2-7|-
CASSQVSHEQYF
TGTGCCAGCAGCCAAGTTAGCCACGAGCAGTACTTC
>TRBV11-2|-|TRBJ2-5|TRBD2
CASSLDRDYKETQYF
TGTGCCAGCAGCTTAGATAGGGACTATAAAGAGACCCAGTACTTC
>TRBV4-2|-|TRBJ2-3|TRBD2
CASSRGTSGSLGTDTQYF
TGTGCCAGCAGCCGAGGGACTAGCGGGAGTCTTGGCACAGATACGCAGTATTTT
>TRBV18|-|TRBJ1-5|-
CASSPRRGTSSNQPQHF
TGTGCCAGCTCACCTCGTCGTGGGACTTCTAGCAATCAGCCCCAGCATTTT
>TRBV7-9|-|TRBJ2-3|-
CASSSNTGIITDTQYF
TGTGCCAGCAGCTCCAATACAGGGATAATAACAGATACGCAGTATTTT
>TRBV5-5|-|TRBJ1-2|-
CASSLEQTNYYGYTF
TGTGCCAGCAGCTTGGAACAGACAAATTACTATGGCTACACCTTC
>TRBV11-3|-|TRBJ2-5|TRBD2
CASSLDPTSGRGETQYF
TGTGCCAGCAGCTTAGACCCGACTAGCGGGAGGGGGGAGACCCAGTACTTC
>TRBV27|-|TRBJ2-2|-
CASSPSKGELFF
TGTGCCAGCAGCCCAAGCAAGGGGGAGCTGTTTTTT
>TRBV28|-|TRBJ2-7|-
CASRQAGDRVIF
TGTGCCAGCAGGCAAGCAGGGGACCGGGTTATCTTC
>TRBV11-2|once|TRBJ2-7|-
CASSSRNWAPLRKNEQYF
TGTGCCAGCAGCTCTCGCAATTGGGCTCCACTTCGTAAGAACGAGCAGTACTTC
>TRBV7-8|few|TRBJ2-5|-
CASTRGGETQYF
TGTGCCAGCACCCGGGGAGGAGAGACCCAGTACTTC
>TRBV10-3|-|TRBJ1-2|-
CAIRGDTLNYGYTF
TGTGCCATCAGGGGAGACACCCTCAACTATGGCTACACCTTC